A single sample is the source of the 10 T cell receptor beta chains below, sequenced in a study of T cells in Graves' hyperthyroidism and ophthalmopathy. Using RNA transcripts as the source, TCR beta CDR3 regions were amplified. HTBI primers drove first-round RT-PCR of the TCR CDR3. A single record per CDR3 protein comes from TCRdb applying MiXCR to the multiplex PCR reads. The table includes some 770,000 distinct CDR3 sequences, less than 20% detected once. Sequencing was performed on blood. Every receptor here comes from a man between 18 and 29 years old with Graves' hyperthyroidism.

As regards this clonotype: A read error may account for a junction end that differs from germline. The rearrangement uses TRBV28 and TRBJ1-5; tentative D call: TRBD1 (5 bases). Per germline, CDR1 MDHEN and CDR2 SYDVKM. The CDR3 is 16 residues long. The CDR3 spells CVSSEIQGMENQPQHF. In nucleotides, the CDR3 is TGTGTCAGCTCGGAGATTCAGGGAATGGAGAATCAGCCCCAGCATTTT.

The chain uses TRBV7-3 and TRBJ2-2; 9 nucleotides align to TRBD1. Germline CDR1 is SGHTA and CDR2 is FQGTGA. The CDR3 runs 14 residues. V shed 5 bases, J shed 6 bases, and the junction held 4 bases outside the gene matches. The CDR3 DNA follows: TGTGCCAGCAGCAAACAGGGGGCAGCCGGGGAGCTGTTTTTT. This translates into CASSKQGAAGELFF.

The table lists this clonotype with many counts. V is TRBV15 and J is TRBJ2-7; D is tentatively TRBD1 or TRBD2 (5 bases each). Trimming stripped 2 bases from V and 3 bases from J, with 20 bases between. Germline-derived CDR1 and CDR2 are LNHNV and YYDKDF (reference sequence). The CDR3 spans 17 residues. This CDR3 reads CATSRPRGYHGGYEQYF. In DNA form, the CDR3 reads TGTGCCACCAGCAGACCCCGCGGGTACCATGGGGGCTACGAGCAGTACTTC.

This clonotype was picked up a small number of times. The V gene is TRBV9, the J gene TRBJ2-7, with 11 bases lining up with TRBD2. This CDR3 has 16 residues. Germline V CDR1 and CDR2: SGDLS, YYNGEE. V trimming: 4 bases; J trimming: 4 bases; junction bases outside the gene matches: 10. The CDR3 region is CASSLTSTSGSYEQYF. In DNA, the CDR3 is TGTGCCAGCAGCCTTACTTCAACTAGCGGGAGTTACGAGCAGTACTTC. Supplemented by reference TRBV9 and TRBJ2-7, the full variable domain reads DSGVTQTPKHLITATGQRVTLRCSPRSGDLSVYWYQQSLDQGLQFLIQYYNGEERAKGNILERFSAQQFPDLHSELNLSSLELGDSALYFCASSLTSTSGSYEQYFGPGTRLTVT.

This clonotype was recorded many times. The DNA of the CDR3 is TGTGCCAGCAGCTCCAGCCCTGGGGGGAACGAGCAGTACTTC. Amino acids: CASSSSPGGNEQYF. The chain is built from TRBV7-9 and TRBJ2-7, with D perhaps matching TRBD2 (6 bases). Germline V gene lookup returns CDR1 SEHNR and CDR2 FQNEAQ (reference sequence). Trimming left V 4 bases short and J 5 bases short, with 15 bases between. CDR3 length equals 14 residues.

The J gene is TRBJ2-1, the V gene TRBV5-1; unclear D gene. The germline CDR1 and CDR2 sequences are SGHRS and YFSETQ. V lost 4 bases and J lost 6, with 17 bases in between. This CDR3 has 15 amino acids. The CDR3 DNA sequence: TGCGCCAGCAGCGCGATTGATGGGCGTGGCAATGAGCAGTTCTTC. Translation gives CASSAIDGRGNEQFF.

This chain uses TRBV20-1 with TRBJ1-1; 9 bases map to TRBD1. The CDR3 extends over 13 amino acids. Germline CDR1 DFQATT, CDR2 SNEGSKA (reference sequence). V gave up 3 bases and J gave up 7 bases; unmatched junction bases: 6. CDR3 bases: TGCAGTGCTAGCGATCCGGGACAGGGTGAAGCTTTCTTT. Its translation is CSASDPGQGEAFF.

This clonotype was found a few times. The chain couples TRBV12-3 or TRBV12-4 to TRBJ2-2, with D possibly matching TRBD1 (6 bases). The germline V and J ends were trimmed by 0 bases and 0 bases, with 14 bases remaining between them. The CDR3 has 18 amino acids. CDR3 nucleotides: TGTGCCAGCAGTTTAGCGGACGCCGAGGGGGCGAACACCGGGGAGCTGTTTTTT. Its protein product is CASSLADAEGANTGELFF.

Ten or more counts support this clonotype. V usage is TRBV28 and J usage is TRBJ1-5, with a possible D match to TRBD1 (5 bases). Germline values: CDR1 MDHEN, CDR2 SYDVKM. The CDR3 sequence is 15 residues long. V was clipped by 6 bases and J by 5 bases, with 17 bases between them. CDR3 nucleotides: TGTGCCAGCAGATATACAGGAGTCAGTGATCAGCCCCAGCATTTT. This encodes CASRYTGVSDQPQHF.

There are a few counts of this clonotype. This chain links TRBV9 with TRBJ2-3; TRBD2 matches at 7 bases. J was trimmed by 5 bases and V by 0 bases; bases with no gene match: 3. CDR1 SGDLS and CDR2 YYNGEE come from the germline V gene. The CDR3 has 14 residues. CDR3 amino acids: CASSVVSGEDTQYF. CDR3 sequence (DNA): TGTGCCAGCAGCGTAGTCAGCGGGGAAGATACGCAGTATTTT.